The entry that follows covers one T cell receptor (beta chain) sequence. Its specificity is unknown. At collection, donors were nominally healthy, but unrecorded immune exposures were probable. This record belongs to a study of cytomegalovirus exposure and HLA in healthy donors. PCR employed 60 Vbeta and 13 Jbeta primers. TCRdb's table, derived via immunoSEQ multiplex PCR, lists solely in-frame clones and lacks some. The sample's table shows approximately 75,000 clones. Study-level findings and limits: The authors later found HLA-associated TCR beta chains more clonally expanded than equally common others. Excluded were some V segments that proved indistinguishable, including TRBV6-2 and TRBV6-3. Later analysis reportedly placed an Asian-associated ancestry cluster below the roughly 700-donor mean in N-insertions.

V was shortened by 3 bases and J by 4 bases, with 6 bases between the two germline ends. This CDR3 comprises 12 residues. CDR1 and CDR2 (germline): ENHRY, SYGVKD. The receptor comes from a man in his forties in good health and CMV-seronegative. V gene TRBV10-3 combines with J gene TRBJ1-1; D unresolved. Specimen: PBMCs. CDR3 loop: CAISEGSTEAFF. The CDR3 DNA reads as TGTGCCATCAGTGAAGGGAGCACTGAAGCTTTCTTT.